This TCR beta chain was profiled in a study of blood T cells in healthy people across ages. Broader study findings: It was held that the diversity estimates obtained from one million T cells were underestimates.

For this clonotype: Its antigen is not identified.

With a J-beta primer mix and a sample-barcoded 5' primer, a second PCR ran 7 to 11 cycles. TCRdb called the 5' RACE reads again in MiXCR, with one record for every CDR3 protein. This table holds roughly 1.4 million distinct CDR3 sequences, roughly 60% found once. The CDR3 length is 15 residues. Germline trimming cut 6 bases from V and 7 bases from J; bases unmatched to any gene: 13. CDR1 and CDR2 from the germline V gene are SEHNR and FQNEAQ (reference sequence). V and J are TRBV7-9 and TRBJ2-3; 7 positions match TRBD2. What was sequenced was blood. The TCR comes from a man younger than 35 in good health. Written as DNA, the CDR3 is TGTGCCAGCAGACCTCGGACTAGGTTCAATAATACGCAGTATTTT. Protein product: CASRPRTRFNNTQYF.